The text below deals with one TCR beta chain. This clone turned up a few times. This clone's antigen is unknown. Base qualities are not at hand, and no much larger clone is one base apart. The data are from a study of shared clonotypes between healthy human individuals (dated by TCRdb to about 2020). Looking at the study overall: The cohort included a few men and a couple of women between 18 and 49 years of age. Each donor's leukapheresis produced roughly between roughly 0.94 and 9.5 billion PBMCs. Blood TCR repertoires of five healthy adults were deeply sequenced to estimate repertoire size and the extent of clonotype sharing between individuals. Per donor, three plates each were used for CD4 naive and CD4 memory, two for CD8 naive, and one for CD8 memory. Libraries were prepared and TCR repertoires were sequenced by different laboratories using diverse techniques, in order to increase sequencing depth and limit assay-specific biases. Results and caveats for the whole study, not just this receptor: Rarefaction of sorted-subset datasets indicated incomplete sequencing despite the large sequencing depth. Naive subsets generally had larger estimated clonotype richness than memory subsets. Compared with non-shared clonotypes, clonotypes shared by all four sorted-subset donors had higher generation probabilities. Sampling was restricted to blood, and TCR repertoires in tissue are likely to differ from TCR repertoires in blood. When several donors were compared, the shared fraction of clonotypes was about 5.2% for naive CD4, roughly 3.3% for naive CD8, roughly 2.5% for memory CD4, and 0.35% to 0.4% for memory CD8. Based on pairwise subsampling, the degree of clonotype sharing among donors was expected to be affected by sequencing depth. Because the study included a small number of donors, the genetic and exposure-history diversity represented was limited.

Healthy HIV-negative adults with no recently reported acute infections or vaccinations were included as donors. Only Caucasian adults living in Nashville, Tennessee, USA were represented among the donors. Magnetic negative selection was used to enrich CD4+ T cells, after which naive cells were positively selected on CD45RA and the negative fraction became the memory subset. Blood was obtained by leukapheresis, after which PBMCs were separated by Ficoll-Histopaque density gradient centrifugation and cryopreserved in liquid nitrogen vapor phase. Analytical flow cytometry was used to check the purity and quantity of every magnetically sorted T cell population. Genomic DNA was isolated from every sorted fraction and measured by UV absorbance on a Nanodrop 2000c. Using the deep immunoSEQ assay, multiplex PCR amplified TCR CDR3 regions from genomic DNA. Genomic DNA extracted from each cell subset was distributed evenly over all wells of several immunoSEQ 96-well plates, and each plate served as one replicate. For sorted subsets, roughly 0.2 ug genomic DNA, equal to 30,000 to 35,000 T cell genomes, was loaded into each replicate PCR. Purified libraries were measured with a Qubit 3.0 fluorometer, size-checked on a Bioanalyzer 2100, and measured again with the KAPA Library Quantification kit. Every immunoSEQ 96-well plate was sequenced on a separate single-read 150-cycle Illumina NextSeq 550 flow cell. As for the authors' bioinformatics: Because the immunoSEQ output included only junctional sequences and no quality scores, the filtering could not be the same as the filtering used for full-length reads. To assign V/J genes and CDR3, sequences were annotated against IMGT germline references using PyIR, a Python wrapper for IgBLAST v1.9. Reads were filtered out if the reads had weak V/J assignments (E-value above 1e-6), no CDR3, stop codons, out-of-frame junctions, or ambiguous translated residues. V3J clonotypes were defined as sequences sharing the same inferred V gene, J gene, and CDR3 amino acid sequence. Percentage overlap between repertoires was calculated by dividing the number of shared unique clonotypes by the size of the smaller repertoire. Richness of each repertoire was evaluated using RTK rarefaction, the Chao1 estimator, and Recon v2.1 estimates of unobserved clonotypes. For all TCRbeta clonotypes obtained by the gDNA method from four donors, generation probabilities were computed with OLGA. This is the immuneACCESS table as TCRdb keeps it, with only in-frame sequences that have V and J called. A part of the clones is gone; compared with another copy, unresolved V genes explain less than half, and the rest is unexplained. V, J and clone size derive from that table, while D and trimming were established from the DNA sequence. Recorded for this sample are approximately 980,000 clones; approximately 80% of them occurred a single time. The ten largest account for 1.5% of the sample.

V lost 2 bases and J lost 0 bases; the stretch between them is 0 bases long. The CDR3 covers 12 residues, taking in both the cysteine and the phenylalanine. The DNA shown is the 36-base CDR3, in frame from base 1. As encoded in the germline V gene, CDR1 is LGHNA while CDR2 is YSLEER. Material for sequencing was memory CD4+ T cells sorted from blood. What this sample's cell subset or site label stands for: CD45RA-negative fraction. This clonotype was obtained from a man between 18 and 29 years old in good health. The V gene is TRBV4-3 and the J gene is TRBJ2-3; the D gene remains uncertain. The CDR3 region has the sequence CASSQSTDTQYF. At the DNA level, the sequence is TGCGCCAGCAGCCAAAGCACAGATACGCAGTATTTT.